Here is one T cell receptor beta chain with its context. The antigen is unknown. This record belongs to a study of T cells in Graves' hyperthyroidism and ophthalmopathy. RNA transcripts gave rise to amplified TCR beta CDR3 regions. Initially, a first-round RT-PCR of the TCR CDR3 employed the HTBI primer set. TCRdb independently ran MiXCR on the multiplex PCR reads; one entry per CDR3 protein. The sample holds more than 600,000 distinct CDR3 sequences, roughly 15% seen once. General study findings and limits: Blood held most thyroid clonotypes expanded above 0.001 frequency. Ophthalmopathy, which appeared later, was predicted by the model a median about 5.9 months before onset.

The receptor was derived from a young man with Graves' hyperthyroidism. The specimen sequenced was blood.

In DNA form, the CDR3 reads TGTGCCAGCAGTCCGCGGGGGCTGGATGGCTACACCTTC. Its translation is CASSPRGLDGYTF. This chain connects TRBV25-1 to TRBJ1-2, with D possibly TRBD1 on 6 matching bases. Germline values: CDR1 MGHDK, CDR2 SYGVNS. This CDR3 has 13 amino acids. Trimming stripped 5 bases from V and 6 bases from J, with 13 bases between.